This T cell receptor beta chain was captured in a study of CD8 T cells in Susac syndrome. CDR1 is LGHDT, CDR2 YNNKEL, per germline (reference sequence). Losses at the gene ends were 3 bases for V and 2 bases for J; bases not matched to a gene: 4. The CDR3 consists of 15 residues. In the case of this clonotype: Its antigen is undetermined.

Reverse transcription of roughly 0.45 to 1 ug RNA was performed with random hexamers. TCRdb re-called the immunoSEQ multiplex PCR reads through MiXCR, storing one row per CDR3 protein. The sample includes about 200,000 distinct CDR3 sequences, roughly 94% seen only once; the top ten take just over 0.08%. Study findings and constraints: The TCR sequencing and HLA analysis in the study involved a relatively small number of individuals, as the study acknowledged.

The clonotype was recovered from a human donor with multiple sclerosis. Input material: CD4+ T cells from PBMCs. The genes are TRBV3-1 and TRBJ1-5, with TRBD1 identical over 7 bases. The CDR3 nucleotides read TGTGCCAGCAGCCACGGGACAGCGGGCAATCAGCCCCAGCATTTT. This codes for CASSHGTAGNQPQHF.